This paragraph reports one TCR beta chain. These data originate in a study of blood T cell repertoires in COVID-19. How the authors handled the data: Amplification of reference gene primers provided the estimated nucleated cell counts. Only in-frame clones appear in the TCRdb table, and some are missing; sequencing was by immunoSEQ multiplex PCR. That table is the source of V, J and clone size, and D and trimming were worked out from the DNA. Altogether roughly 110,000 clones are present, more than 70% being singletons, with the ten largest covering 6.8%. The germline CDR1 and CDR2 sequences are MNHNY and SVGAGI (reference sequence). V was shortened by 7 bases and J by 1 base, with 5 bases between the two germline ends. CDR3 length: 12 amino acids.

The chain uses TRBV6-6 and TRBJ1-5; no clear D gene. This sequence was found in a man aged 45 to 65 with active or convalescent COVID-19. Specimen: peripheral blood. The CDR3 DNA follows: TGTGCCAGCACCCAGAGCAATCAGCCCCAGCATTTT. It translates to CASTQSNQPQHF.